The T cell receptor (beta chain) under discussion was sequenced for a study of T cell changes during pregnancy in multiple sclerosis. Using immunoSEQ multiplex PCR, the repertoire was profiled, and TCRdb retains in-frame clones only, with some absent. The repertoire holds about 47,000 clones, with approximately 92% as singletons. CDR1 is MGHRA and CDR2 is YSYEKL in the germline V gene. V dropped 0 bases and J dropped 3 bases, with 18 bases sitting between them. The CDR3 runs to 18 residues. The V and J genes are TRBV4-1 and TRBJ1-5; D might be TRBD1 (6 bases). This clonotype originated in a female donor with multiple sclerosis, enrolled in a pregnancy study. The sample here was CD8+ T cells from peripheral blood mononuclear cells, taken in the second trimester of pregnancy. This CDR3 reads CASSQDPGQSQFNQPQHF. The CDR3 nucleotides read TGCGCCAGCAGCCAAGACCCCGGACAGTCACAATTCAATCAGCCCCAGCATTTT.